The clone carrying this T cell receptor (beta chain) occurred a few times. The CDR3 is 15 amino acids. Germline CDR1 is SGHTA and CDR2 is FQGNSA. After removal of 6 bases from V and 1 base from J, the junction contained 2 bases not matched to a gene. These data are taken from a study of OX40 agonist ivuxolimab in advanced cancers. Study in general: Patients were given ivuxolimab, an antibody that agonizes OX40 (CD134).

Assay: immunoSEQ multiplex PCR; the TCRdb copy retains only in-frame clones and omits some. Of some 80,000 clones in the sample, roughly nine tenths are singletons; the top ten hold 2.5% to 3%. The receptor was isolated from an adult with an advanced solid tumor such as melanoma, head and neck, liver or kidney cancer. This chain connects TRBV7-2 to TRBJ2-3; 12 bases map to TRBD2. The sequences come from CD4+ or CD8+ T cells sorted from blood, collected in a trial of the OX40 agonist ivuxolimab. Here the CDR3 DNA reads TGTGCCAGCAGACTAGCGGGGGGCGGCACAGATACGCAGTATTTT. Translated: CASRLAGGGTDTQYF.